This TCR beta chain came from a study of patients and donors after allogeneic stem cell transplantation. This clonotype was detected only a few times. Trimming shortened V by 0 bases and J by 4 bases, and 15 bases separated the two germline ends. Germline V gene data show CDR1 as LNHNV and CDR2 as YYDKDF (reference sequence). The CDR3 is 16 residues long. TCRdb passed the RT-PCR reads through MiXCR, listing each CDR3 protein once. The sample lists approximately 140,000 distinct CDR3 sequences, about a third occurring once. The sequence derives from a human donor who was either an allogeneic HSCT recipient or a stem cell or donor lymphocyte infusion donor (not recorded which). It is not recorded whose cells these are; they may come from a transplant donor. The chain has TRBV15 and TRBJ1-1; possibly TRBD1 for D (5 bases). The sequenced sample consisted of blood, either unsorted or a sorted T cell fraction (not recorded which). The CDR3 sequence: CATSREIRGSGTEAFF. The CDR3 region has the DNA TGTGCCACCAGCAGAGAAATACGGGGGAGCGGCACTGAAGCTTTCTTT.